This T cell receptor (beta chain) was documented in a study of blood T cell repertoires in COVID-19 (dated by TCRdb to about 2020). With respect to the entire study: Samples from collaborators originated in the United States, Italy and Spain and spanned both the acute and convalescent phases of COVID-19. The prospective study material was composed of cDNA or gDNA derived from T cells, B-cell-depleted T cells, or PBMCs. The dataset comprised deeply sampled blood TCRbeta repertoires from subjects exposed to, actively infected with, or recovered from COVID-19. A freely available public database, intended as a resource for researchers studying the immune response to SARS-CoV-2, is where the repertoires were released. Samples were obtained from the ongoing ImmuneRACE study (first 160 participants) and from 950 to 1,500 subjects provided by 6 global collaborators. Nearly every sample came with metadata listing a de-identified subject ID, COVID-19 status, age in years and sex. Where HLA class I and class II types were available, the types were taken from metadata supplied by the sample provider, not from assay-based typing.

Study-wide findings and limitations: How much clinical and demographic metadata was included differed by source and by participant, and the metadata was provided uncurated.

TCRbeta CDR3 regions were amplified from genomic DNA using the immunoSEQ Assay, a bias-controlled multiplex PCR. The published analysis was carried out like this. The number of nucleated cells in each sample was estimated from the amplification of reference gene primers within the assay. To quantify the absolute abundance of each unique TCRbeta CDR3 rearrangement, sequence reads were collapsed and filtered. For each sample, productive Simpson clonality was calculated by taking the square root of Simpson's diversity index across productive rearrangements. Imported from immuneACCESS, the table was reduced by TCRdb to in-frame sequences with V and J called. These copies leave out some clones; in studies compared against another copy, an unresolved V gene accounts for under half, and the cause of the remainder is not known. V and J calls and clone size are those listed in that table; D and trimming were worked out from the DNA. Counted in this sample were 350,000 or so clones; about nine tenths of them appeared once. The leading ten clones occupy 3% to 4.5% of the sample.

One collaborating source in Seattle enrolled patients during active infection and followed them longitudinally through the course of disease. Whole blood was collected in K2EDTA tubes by collaborating institutions according to the institutions' own protocols. Collaborator samples were shipped for TCRbeta analysis as frozen whole blood, isolated PBMCs, or DNA extracted from either sample type. The germline V gene (reference sequence) sets CDR1 to MNHEY and CDR2 to SMNVEV. At the junction V is shortened by 7 bases and J by 8 bases; bases outside the gene matches: 13. Including the terminal cysteine and phenylalanine, the CDR3 comprises 15 residues. The sequence is cut down to CDR3 DNA, 45 bases in frame from base 1. This clone was seen only once. No antigen is known for it. There are no base qualities to consult, and no much larger clone falls within one base.

The chain was built from TRBV27 and TRBJ1-4; a stretch of 7 junction bases matches TRBD1. The sequence was obtained from a woman aged 55-75 years with COVID-19, enrolled during active disease. Sequencing was performed on peripheral blood. The CDR3 sequence is CASKITGADREKLFF. The DNA sequence is as follows: TGTGCCAGCAAAATCACAGGGGCAGATAGGGAAAAACTGTTTTTT.